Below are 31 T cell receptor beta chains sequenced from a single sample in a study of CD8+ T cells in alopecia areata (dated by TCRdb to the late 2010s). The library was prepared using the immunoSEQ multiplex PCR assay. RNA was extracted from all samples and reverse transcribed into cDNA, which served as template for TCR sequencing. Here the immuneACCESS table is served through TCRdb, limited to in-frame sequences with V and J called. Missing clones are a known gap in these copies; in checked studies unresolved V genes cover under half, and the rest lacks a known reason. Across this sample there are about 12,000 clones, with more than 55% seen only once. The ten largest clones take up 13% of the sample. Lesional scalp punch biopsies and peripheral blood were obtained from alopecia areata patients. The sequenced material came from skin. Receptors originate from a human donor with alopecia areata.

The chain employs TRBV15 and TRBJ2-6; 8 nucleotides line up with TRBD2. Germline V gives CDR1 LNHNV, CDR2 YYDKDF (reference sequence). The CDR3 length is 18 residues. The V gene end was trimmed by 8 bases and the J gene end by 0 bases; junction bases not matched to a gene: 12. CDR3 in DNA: TGTGCCACCGCCGGGGGGGCAGGGCAAACCTCTGGGGCCAACGTCCTGACTTTC. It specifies CATAGGAGQTSGANVLTF. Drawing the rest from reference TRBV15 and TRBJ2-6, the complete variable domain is DAMVIQNPRYQVTQFGKPVTLSCSQTLNHNVMYWYQQKSSQAPKLLFHYYDKDFNNEADTPDNFQSRRPNTSFCFLDIRSPGLGDTAMYLCATAGGAGQTSGANVLTFGAGSRLTVL.

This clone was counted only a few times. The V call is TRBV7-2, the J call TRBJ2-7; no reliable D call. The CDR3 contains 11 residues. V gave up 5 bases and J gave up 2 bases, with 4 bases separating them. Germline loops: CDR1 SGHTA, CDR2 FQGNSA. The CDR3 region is CASSDTYEQYF. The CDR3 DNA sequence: TGTGCCAGCAGCGATACCTACGAGCAGTACTTC.

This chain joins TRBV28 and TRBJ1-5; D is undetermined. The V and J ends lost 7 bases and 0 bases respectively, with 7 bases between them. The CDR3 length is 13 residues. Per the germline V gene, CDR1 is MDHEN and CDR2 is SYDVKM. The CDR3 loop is CASTYYSNQPQHF. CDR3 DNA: TGTGCCAGCACCTATTATAGCAATCAGCCCCAGCATTTT.

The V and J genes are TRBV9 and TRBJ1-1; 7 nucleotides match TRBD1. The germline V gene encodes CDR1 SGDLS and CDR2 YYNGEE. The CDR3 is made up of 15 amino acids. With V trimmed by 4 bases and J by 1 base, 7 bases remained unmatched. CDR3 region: CASSPGTVRNTEAFF. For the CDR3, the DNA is TGTGCCAGCAGCCCCGGGACAGTAAGGAACACTGAAGCTTTCTTT.

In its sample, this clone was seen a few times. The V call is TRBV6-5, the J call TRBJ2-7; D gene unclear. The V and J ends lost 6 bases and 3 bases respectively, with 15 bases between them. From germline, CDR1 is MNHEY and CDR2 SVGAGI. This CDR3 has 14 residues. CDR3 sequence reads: CASSPRWTVYEQYF. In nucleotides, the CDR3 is TGTGCCAGCAGCCCGCGATGGACCGTCTACGAGCAGTACTTC.

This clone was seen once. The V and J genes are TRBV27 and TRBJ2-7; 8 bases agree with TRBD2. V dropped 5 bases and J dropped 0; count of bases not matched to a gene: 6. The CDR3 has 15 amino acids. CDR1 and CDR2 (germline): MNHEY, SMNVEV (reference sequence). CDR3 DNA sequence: TGTGCCAGCAGTCCCCTACTAGCGGACTCCTACGAGCAGTACTTC. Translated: CASSPLLADSYEQYF.

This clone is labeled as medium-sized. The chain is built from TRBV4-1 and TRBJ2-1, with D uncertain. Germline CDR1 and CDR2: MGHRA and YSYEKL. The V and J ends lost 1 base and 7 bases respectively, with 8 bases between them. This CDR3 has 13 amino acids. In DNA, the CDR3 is TGCGCCAGCAGCCAAGTAACGGTGAATGAGCAGTTCTTC. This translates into CASSQVTVNEQFF.

CDR3 protein: CASSPLLGKNIQYF. In DNA, the CDR3 is TGTGCCAGCAGCCCCCTACTAGGGAAAAACATTCAGTACTTC. This chain links TRBV14 with TRBJ2-4, with D possibly TRBD2 on 5 matching bases. Germline-derived CDR1 and CDR2 are SGHDN and FVKESK. The CDR3 is made up of 14 amino acids. Deletions cut 4 bases from V and 4 bases from J, with 11 bases between. The variable domain in full, with the rest retrieved from reference TRBV14 and TRBJ2-4, is EAGVTQFPSHSVIEKGQTVTLRCDPISGHDNLYWYRRVMGKEIKFLLHFVKESKQDESGMPNNRFLAERTGGTYSTLKVQPAELEDSGVYFCASSPLLGKNIQYFGAGTRLSVL.

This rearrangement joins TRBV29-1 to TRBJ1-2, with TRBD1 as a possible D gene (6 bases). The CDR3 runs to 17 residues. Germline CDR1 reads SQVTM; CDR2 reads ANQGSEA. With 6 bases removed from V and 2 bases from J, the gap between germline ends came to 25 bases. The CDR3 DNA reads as TGCAGCGTAGCAGAGTATCGCACCCGGGACACAAACTATGGCTACACCTTC. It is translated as CSVAEYRTRDTNYGYTF.

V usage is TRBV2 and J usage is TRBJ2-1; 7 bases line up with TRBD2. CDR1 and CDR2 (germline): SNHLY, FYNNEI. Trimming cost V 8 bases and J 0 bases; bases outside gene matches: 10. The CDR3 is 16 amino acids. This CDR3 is CASYRSGMTSYNEQFF. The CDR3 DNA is TGTGCCAGCTACCGAAGCGGGATGACCTCCTACAATGAGCAGTTCTTC.

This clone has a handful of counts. The CDR3 protein is CASSGYQARNTGELFF. The CDR3, as DNA: TGTGCCAGCAGTGGCTATCAGGCGAGAAACACCGGGGAGCTGTTTTTT. This sequence joins TRBV2 and TRBJ2-2, with D hard to call. Germline loops: CDR1 SNHLY, CDR2 FYNNEI. Trimming took off 4 bases at V and 2 bases at J, with 14 bases between the two ends. The CDR3 has 16 residues.

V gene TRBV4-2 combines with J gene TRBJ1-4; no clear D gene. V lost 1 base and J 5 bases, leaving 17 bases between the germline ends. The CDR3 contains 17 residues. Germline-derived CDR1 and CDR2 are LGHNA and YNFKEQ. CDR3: CASSQGLLETQNEKLFF. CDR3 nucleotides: TGTGCCAGCAGCCAAGGATTACTAGAAACGCAAAATGAAAAACTGTTTTTT.

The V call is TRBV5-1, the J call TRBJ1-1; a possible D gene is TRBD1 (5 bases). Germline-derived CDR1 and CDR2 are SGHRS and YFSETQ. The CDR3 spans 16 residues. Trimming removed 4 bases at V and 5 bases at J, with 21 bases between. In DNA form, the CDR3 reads TGCGCCAGCAGCCCCCGGACGGGGCGCCTTGGGACTGAAGCTTTCTTT. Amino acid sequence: CASSPRTGRLGTEAFF.

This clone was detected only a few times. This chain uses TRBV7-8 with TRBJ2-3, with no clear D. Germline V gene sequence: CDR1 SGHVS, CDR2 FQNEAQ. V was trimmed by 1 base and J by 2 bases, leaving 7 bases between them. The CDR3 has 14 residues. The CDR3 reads CASSLGSHTDTQYF. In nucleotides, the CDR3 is TGTGCCAGCAGCTTAGGCTCCCACACAGATACGCAGTATTTT.

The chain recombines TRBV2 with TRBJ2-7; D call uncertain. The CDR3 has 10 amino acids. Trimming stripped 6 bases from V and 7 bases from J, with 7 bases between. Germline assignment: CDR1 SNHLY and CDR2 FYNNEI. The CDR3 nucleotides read TGTGCCAGCAGATCTATAGAGCAGTACTTC. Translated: CASRSIEQYF.

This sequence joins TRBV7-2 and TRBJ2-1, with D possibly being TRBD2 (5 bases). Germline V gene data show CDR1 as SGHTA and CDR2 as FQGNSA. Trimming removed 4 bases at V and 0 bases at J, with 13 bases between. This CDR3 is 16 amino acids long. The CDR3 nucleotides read TGTGCCAGCAGCTCCGCCTCAGCGGACTCCTACAATGAGCAGTTCTTC. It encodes CASSSASADSYNEQFF.

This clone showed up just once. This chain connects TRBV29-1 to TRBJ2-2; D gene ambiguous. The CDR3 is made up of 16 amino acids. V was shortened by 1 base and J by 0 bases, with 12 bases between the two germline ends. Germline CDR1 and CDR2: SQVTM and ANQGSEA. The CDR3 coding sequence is TGCAGCGTTGAAGGAGTAGCCGGATCGAACACCGGGGAGCTGTTTTTT. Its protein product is CSVEGVAGSNTGELFF.

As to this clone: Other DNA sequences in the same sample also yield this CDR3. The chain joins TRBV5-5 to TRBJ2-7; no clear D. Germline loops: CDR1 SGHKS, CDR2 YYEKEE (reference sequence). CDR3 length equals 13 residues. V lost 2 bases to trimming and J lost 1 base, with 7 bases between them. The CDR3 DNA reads TGTGCCAGCAGCTTTGGAAGTTCCTACGAGCAGTACTTC. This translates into CASSFGSSYEQYF.

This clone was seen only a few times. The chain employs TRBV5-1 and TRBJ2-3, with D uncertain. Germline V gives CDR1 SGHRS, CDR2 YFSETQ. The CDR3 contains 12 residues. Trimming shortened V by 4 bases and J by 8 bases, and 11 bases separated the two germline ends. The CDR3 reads CASSPQMGTQYF. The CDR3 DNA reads TGCGCCAGCAGCCCCCAGATGGGTACGCAGTATTTT.

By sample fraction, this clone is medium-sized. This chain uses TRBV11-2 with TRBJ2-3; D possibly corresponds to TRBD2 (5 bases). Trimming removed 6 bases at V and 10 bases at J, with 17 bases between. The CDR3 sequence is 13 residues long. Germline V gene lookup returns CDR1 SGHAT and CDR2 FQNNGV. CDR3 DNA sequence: TGTGCCAGCAGGGGAGACCGGGTCCCCTCGCAGTATTTT. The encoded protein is CASRGDRVPSQYF.

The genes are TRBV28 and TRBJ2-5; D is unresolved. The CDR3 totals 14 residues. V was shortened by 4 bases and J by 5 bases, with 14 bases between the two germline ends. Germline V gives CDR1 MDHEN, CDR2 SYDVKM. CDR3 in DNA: TGTGCCAGCAGTTGGAGAGGCTCGCGGGAGACCCAGTACTTC. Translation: CASSWRGSRETQYF.

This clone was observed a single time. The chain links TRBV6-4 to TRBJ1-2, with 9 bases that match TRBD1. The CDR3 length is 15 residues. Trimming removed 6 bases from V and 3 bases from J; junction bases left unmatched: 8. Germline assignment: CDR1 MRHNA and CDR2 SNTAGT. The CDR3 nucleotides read TGTGCCAGCAGGGCAGCGGGACAGGGACACTATGGCTACACCTTC. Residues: CASRAAGQGHYGYTF.

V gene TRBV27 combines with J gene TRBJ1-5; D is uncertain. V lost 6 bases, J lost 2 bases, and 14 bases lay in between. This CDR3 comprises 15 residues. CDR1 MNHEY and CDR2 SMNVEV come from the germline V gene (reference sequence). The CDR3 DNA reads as TGTGCCAGCAGGACGGCCGCCTGGGGCAATCAGCCCCAGCATTTT. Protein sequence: CASRTAAWGNQPQHF.

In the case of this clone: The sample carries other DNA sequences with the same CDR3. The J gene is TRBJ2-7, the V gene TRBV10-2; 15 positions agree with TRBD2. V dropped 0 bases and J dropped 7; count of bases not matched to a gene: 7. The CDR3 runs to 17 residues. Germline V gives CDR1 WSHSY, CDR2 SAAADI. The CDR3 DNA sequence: TGCGCCAGCAGTGAGTCGCAGGGACTAGCGGGGGGTAGAGAGCAGTACTTC. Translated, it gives CASSESQGLAGGREQYF.

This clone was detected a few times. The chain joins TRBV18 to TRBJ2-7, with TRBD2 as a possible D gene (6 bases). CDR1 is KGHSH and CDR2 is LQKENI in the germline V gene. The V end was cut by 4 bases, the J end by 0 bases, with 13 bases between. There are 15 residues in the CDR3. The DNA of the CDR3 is TGTGCCAGCTCACTTGCGGGACGGGGCTCCTACGAGCAGTACTTC. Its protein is CASSLAGRGSYEQYF. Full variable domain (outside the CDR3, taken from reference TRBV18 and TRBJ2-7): NAGVMQNPRHLVRRRGQEARLRCSPMKGHSHVYWYRQLPEEGLKFMVYLQKENIIDESGMPKERFSAEFPKEGPSILRIQQVVRGDSAAYFCASSLAGRGSYEQYFGPGTRLTVT.

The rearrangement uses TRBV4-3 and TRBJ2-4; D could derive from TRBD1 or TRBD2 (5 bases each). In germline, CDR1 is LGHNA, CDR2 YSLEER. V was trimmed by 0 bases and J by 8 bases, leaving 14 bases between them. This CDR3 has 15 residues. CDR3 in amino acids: CASSQDRGRKDIQYF. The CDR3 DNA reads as TGCGCCAGCAGCCAAGATCGGGGCCGCAAGGACATTCAGTACTTC.

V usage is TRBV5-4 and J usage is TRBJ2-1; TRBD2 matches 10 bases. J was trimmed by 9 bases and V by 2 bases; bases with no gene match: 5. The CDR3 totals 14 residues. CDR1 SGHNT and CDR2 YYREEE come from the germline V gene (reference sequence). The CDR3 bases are TGTGCCAGCAGCTTTTTAGCGGGGGGTCTTGAGCAGTTCTTC. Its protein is CASSFLAGGLEQFF.

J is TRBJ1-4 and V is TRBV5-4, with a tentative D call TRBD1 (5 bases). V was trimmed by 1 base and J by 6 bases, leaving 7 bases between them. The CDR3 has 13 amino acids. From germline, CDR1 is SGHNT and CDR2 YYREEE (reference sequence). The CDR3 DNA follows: TGTGCCAGCAGCTTGACGGGGGATGAAAAACTGTTTTTT. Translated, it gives CASSLTGDEKLFF.

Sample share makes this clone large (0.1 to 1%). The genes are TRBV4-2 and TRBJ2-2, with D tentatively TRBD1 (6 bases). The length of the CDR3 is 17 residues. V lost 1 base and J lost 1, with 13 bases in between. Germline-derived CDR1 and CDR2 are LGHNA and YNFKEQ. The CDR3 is CASSQVGVRGNTGELFF. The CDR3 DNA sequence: TGTGCCAGCAGCCAAGTAGGCGTCAGGGGGAACACCGGGGAGCTGTTTTTT.

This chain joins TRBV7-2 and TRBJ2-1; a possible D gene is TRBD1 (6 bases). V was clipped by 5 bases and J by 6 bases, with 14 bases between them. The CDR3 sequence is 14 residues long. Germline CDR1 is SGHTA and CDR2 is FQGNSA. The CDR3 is CASSEHRESNEQFF. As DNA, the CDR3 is TGTGCCAGCAGCGAGCACAGGGAAAGCAATGAGCAGTTCTTC. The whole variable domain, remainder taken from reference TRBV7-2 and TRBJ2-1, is GAGVSQSPSNKVTEKGKDVELRCDPISGHTALYWYRQSLGQGLEFLIYFQGNSAPDKSGLPSDRFSAERTGGSVSTLTIQRTQQEDSAVYLCASSEHRESNEQFFGPGTRLTVL.

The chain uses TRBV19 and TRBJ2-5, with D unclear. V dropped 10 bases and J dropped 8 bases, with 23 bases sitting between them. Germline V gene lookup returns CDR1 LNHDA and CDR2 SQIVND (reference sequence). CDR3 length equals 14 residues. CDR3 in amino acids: CATTNTDRDGTQYF. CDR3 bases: TGTGCCACTACAAATACTGACCGCGACGGTACCCAGTACTTC.